What follows are 7 T cell receptor beta chains derived from one specimen sequenced in a study of cytomegalovirus exposure and HLA in healthy donors. Use of 60 Vbeta and 13 Jbeta primers characterized the PCR. Repertoires were generated with immunoSEQ multiplex PCR, while TCRdb's copy carries only in-frame clones and drops some. This sample carries approximately 250,000 clones, around 84% of them seen once, and the ten largest clones take 0.24%. Sequences were obtained from PBMCs. The receptors stem from a girl aged 2 to 9 in good health and CMV-seronegative.

About this clone: The junction does not match germline at one end; this may be a read error. The same CDR3 arises from other DNA sequences in this sample as well. The gene calls are TRBV29-1 and TRBJ1-2, with 7 bases fitting TRBD1. This CDR3 region has 12 residues. Per the germline V gene, CDR1 is SQVTM and CDR2 is ANQGSEA. CDR3 DNA sequence: TGCAGCGGGTTGACAGGGAACTACGGCTACACCTTC. As protein: CSGLTGNYGYTF.

In nucleotides, the CDR3 is TGTGCCAGCAGCCCGGGACAGGTATTCCAAGAGACCCAGTACTTC. It yields the protein CASSPGQVFQETQYF. The V call is TRBV14, the J call TRBJ2-5, with TRBD1 matching 8 bases. The CDR3 is 15 amino acids. J lost 1 base, V lost 4 bases, and 5 bases had no gene match. Germline CDR1 reads SGHDN; CDR2 reads FVKESK.

This sequence joins TRBV19 and TRBJ2-7; 7 nucleotides line up with TRBD2. The J segment lost 5 bases and the V segment lost 3 bases, leaving 10 bases of the junction unmatched. The CDR3 spans 15 residues. Germline assignment: CDR1 LNHDA and CDR2 SQIVND (reference sequence). CDR3 coding DNA: TGTGCCAGTAGTATCCTCATGACTAGCAGCGACGAGCAGTACTTC. It translates to CASSILMTSSDEQYF.

The CDR3 region has the DNA TGTGCCAGCTCACCACGAGGACAGGGGAGGAACGAGCAGTACTTC. Its protein product is CASSPRGQGRNEQYF. The chain uses TRBV18 and TRBJ2-7, with TRBD1 identical over 9 bases. Germline CDR1 is KGHSH and CDR2 is LQKENI. The CDR3 sequence is 15 residues long. The ends lost 1 base at V and 5 bases at J; junction bases unmatched: 6.

A single count supports this clone. The DNA of the CDR3 is TGTGCCAGCTTCAGCCCCCGACAGGGGAGGGAAAAACTGTTTTTT. It translates to CASFSPRQGREKLFF. J is TRBJ1-4 and V is TRBV6-1; TRBD1 matches 8 bases. Germline CDR1 MNHNS, CDR2 SASEGT. V gave up 8 bases and J gave up 8 bases; unmatched junction bases: 13. The CDR3 extends over 15 amino acids.

This chain links TRBV5-1 with TRBJ2-3, with no clear D. Per germline, CDR1 SGHRS and CDR2 YFSETQ. Trimming shortened V by 5 bases and J by 6 bases, and 7 bases separated the two germline ends. The CDR3 loop spans 11 amino acids. CDR3 sequence reads: CASRIEDTQYF. CDR3 coding DNA: TGCGCCAGCAGGATCGAGGATACGCAGTATTTT.

The rearrangement uses TRBV19 and TRBJ1-2; no reliable D call. V lost 1 base to trimming and J lost 0 bases, with 9 bases between them. CDR3 length equals 15 residues. CDR1 LNHDA and CDR2 SQIVND come from the germline V gene (reference sequence). CDR3 protein: CASSIVAGANYGYTF. Here the CDR3 DNA reads TGTGCCAGTAGTATAGTAGCCGGGGCTAACTATGGCTACACCTTC. Drawing the rest from reference TRBV19 and TRBJ1-2, the complete variable domain is DGGITQSPKYLFRKEGQNVTLSCEQNLNHDAMYWYRQDPGQGLRLIYYSQIVNDFQKGDIAEGYSVSREKKESFPLTVTSAQKNPTAFYLCASSIVAGANYGYTFGSGTRLTVV.